The clone carrying this TCR beta chain was detected many times. Its antigen is unidentified. Absent ophthalmopathy progression within 18 months defined stable Graves' hyperthyroidism. This sample stems from a study of T cells in Graves' hyperthyroidism and ophthalmopathy. Trimming removed 4 bases from V and 6 bases from J; junction bases left unmatched: 10. CDR1 and CDR2 (germline): SGHRS, YFSETQ. The CDR3 spans 15 residues. General study results and limits: The model anticipated ophthalmopathy a median around six months pre-onset. Clonotypes that were expanded in thyroid above 0.001 mostly appeared in blood too.

Amplification of TCR beta CDR3 regions was performed using RNA transcripts as template. A first-round RT-PCR of the TCR CDR3 used the HTBI primer set. TCRdb passed the multiplex PCR reads through MiXCR, listing each CDR3 protein once. This table has 350,000 to 400,000 distinct CDR3 sequences, approximately 13% appearing once. This sequence originates from a woman in her sixties with Graves' hyperthyroidism. V gene TRBV5-1 combines with J gene TRBJ2-7; TRBD2 matches at 10 bases. The sequenced sample was blood. DNA for the CDR3: TGCGCCAGCAGCCCGGGGGGGACTAGCGTTTTCGAGCAGTACTTC. It yields the protein CASSPGGTSVFEQYF.